Following are 27 T cell receptor beta chains from one sample sequenced in a study of blood T cells in healthy people across ages. A J-beta primer mix and a sample-barcoded 5' primer were used in a second PCR of about 7 to 12 cycles. MiXCR was run by TCRdb on the 5' RACE reads, yielding one entry per CDR3 protein. This table holds 1.5 million to 2 million distinct CDR3 sequences, 35% to 50% found once. Sequenced: blood. Source of these receptors: a human donor in good health.

The gene calls are TRBV3-1 and TRBJ1-6, with D unresolved. Germline V CDR1 and CDR2: LGHDT, YNNKEL (reference sequence). The CDR3 is made up of 16 amino acids. Trimming pared 4 bases from V and 7 bases from J, leaving 17 bases between. The CDR3 loop reads CASSPPLVRGNSPLHF. In DNA form, the CDR3 reads TGTGCCAGCAGCCCGCCTTTGGTTAGAGGGAATTCACCCCTCCACTTT.

CDR3 DNA sequence: TGTGCCAGCAGCTTAGTGTACGGGGGTAGCACTGAAGCTTTCTTT. Translation gives CASSLVYGGSTEAFF. The rearrangement links TRBV7-2 to TRBJ1-1; tentative D call: TRBD1 (5 bases). Between the trimmed V and J ends, which lost 1 base and 4 bases, there was a span of 13 bases. Germline values: CDR1 SGHTA, CDR2 FQGNSA. The CDR3 length is 15 residues.

The rearrangement uses TRBV7-9 and TRBJ2-1; D gene unclear. Germline V CDR1 and CDR2: SEHNR, FQNEAQ (reference sequence). The ends were cut back, 4 bases at V and 10 bases at J, with 11 bases in the middle. The CDR3 extends over 12 amino acids. The CDR3 here is CASSSGYWEQFF. As DNA, the CDR3 is TGTGCCAGCAGCTCCGGATATTGGGAGCAGTTCTTC.

This clonotype was counted between two and nine times. V is TRBV20-1 and J is TRBJ2-3, with 9 positions matching TRBD1. CDR3 size: 15 residues. Germline V gene sequence: CDR1 DFQATT, CDR2 SNEGSKA (reference sequence). V dropped 0 bases and J dropped 5; count of bases not matched to a gene: 6. The CDR3 DNA reads TGCAGTGCTAGAGATGCTGACAGGGGGGTAGATACGCAGTATTTT. Translation: CSARDADRGVDTQYF.

J is TRBJ1-1 and V is TRBV29-1; D unresolved. Trimming removed 4 bases from V and 4 bases from J, with 16 bases in between. Germline-derived CDR1 and CDR2 are SQVTM and ANQGSEA. This CDR3 has 14 residues. Written as DNA, the CDR3 is TGCAGCGTTGCCCTGCGAATGGTACGCACTGAAGCTTTCTTT. This sequence encodes CSVALRMVRTEAFF.

This chain links TRBV14 with TRBJ2-7; D ambiguous. V was clipped by 1 base and J by 5 bases, with 12 bases between them. In germline, CDR1 is SGHDN, CDR2 FVKESK. The CDR3 consists of 14 residues. CDR3 amino acids: CASSQGFFGDEQYF. Written as DNA, the CDR3 is TGTGCCAGCAGCCAAGGATTTTTCGGAGACGAGCAGTACTTC.

The rearrangement uses TRBV11-2 and TRBJ2-7; 9 positions match TRBD2. V gave up 7 bases and J gave up 2 bases; unmatched junction bases: 18. Germline V gene lookup returns CDR1 SGHAT and CDR2 FQNNGV. CDR3 size: 18 residues. The CDR3 is CASKDRTQRGAGAYEQYF. As DNA, the CDR3 is TGTGCCAGCAAGGACCGAACCCAGCGGGGGGCCGGGGCCTACGAGCAGTACTTC. Complete variable domain (other parts from reference TRBV11-2 and TRBJ2-7): EAGVAQSPRYKIIEKRQSVAFWCNPISGHATLYWYQQILGQGPKLLIQFQNNGVVDDSQLPKDRFSAERLKGVDSTLKIQPAKLEDSAVYLCASKDRTQRGAGAYEQYFGPGTRLTVT.

This clonotype was picked up a small number of times. The V gene is TRBV24-1, the J gene TRBJ1-2; D uncertain. V gave up 4 bases and J gave up 9 bases, with 11 bases separating them. CDR1 and CDR2 (germline): KGHDR, SFDVKD. The CDR3 consists of 12 residues. This CDR3 is CATSDPTRSYTF. CDR3 nucleotides: TGTGCCACCAGTGACCCTACTAGGAGCTACACCTTC.

The V gene is TRBV20-1, the J gene TRBJ2-3, with 7 bases lining up with TRBD2. The ends lost 2 bases at V and 2 bases at J; junction bases unmatched: 4. The CDR3 spans 14 residues. CDR1 DFQATT and CDR2 SNEGSKA come from the germline V gene (reference sequence). Here the CDR3 DNA reads TGCAGTGCTAGAAAAGCGGGATTCACAGATACGCAGTATTTT. Protein: CSARKAGFTDTQYF.

This clonotype showed up just a few times. The V call is TRBV2, the J call TRBJ2-5; 10 bases line up with TRBD2. Germline CDR1 and CDR2: SNHLY and FYNNEI. The junction had 6 bases not matched to a gene; V was cut back by 7 bases and J by 1 base. The CDR3 has 15 residues. CDR3 region: CASIGTSGAQETQYF. The CDR3 region has the DNA TGTGCCAGCATTGGCACTAGCGGGGCCCAAGAGACCCAGTACTTC.

The chain employs TRBV5-1 and TRBJ2-3; 7 nucleotides match TRBD2. Germline lookup yields CDR1 SGHRS and CDR2 YFSETQ. The CDR3 totals 15 residues. V lost 4 bases to trimming and J lost 2 bases; unmatched junction nucleotides: 7. The DNA of the CDR3 is TGCGCCAGCAGCGAAGCTAGCGGTCCCACAGATACGCAGTATTTT. Its translation: CASSEASGPTDTQYF.

The rearrangement joins TRBV6-4 to TRBJ2-7; TRBD1 agrees at 10 bases. Germline V CDR1 and CDR2: MRHNA, SNTAGT. This CDR3 region has 15 residues. J gave up 6 bases and V 0 bases, and 5 bases lay outside the gene matches. CDR3 in amino acids: CASSDSGTGVGEQYF. The CDR3 DNA reads as TGTGCCAGCAGTGACTCAGGGACAGGGGTTGGCGAGCAGTACTTC.

The chain combines TRBV7-2 with TRBJ2-4, with TRBD2 matching over 8 bases. V dropped 5 bases and J dropped 15; count of bases not matched to a gene: 9. The CDR3 is 12 amino acids. From germline, CDR1 is SGHTA and CDR2 FQGNSA. This CDR3 reads CASSATTSGMYF. The CDR3, as DNA: TGTGCCAGCAGCGCCACTACTAGCGGTATGTACTTC.

The chain uses TRBV7-9 and TRBJ2-3; D is ambiguous. CDR1 and CDR2 from the germline V gene are SEHNR and FQNEAQ (reference sequence). V was cut by 5 bases and J by 5 bases, with 17 bases left in between. This CDR3 has 15 residues. CDR3 protein: CASSPPARKGDTQYF. The CDR3 region has the DNA TGTGCCAGCAGCCCTCCAGCGCGGAAGGGAGATACGCAGTATTTT.

This clonotype turned up a few times. The chain recombines TRBV7-9 with TRBJ1-2, with D possibly TRBD1 on 5 matching bases. Trimming removed 5 bases from V and 8 bases from J, with 15 bases in between. CDR3 length: 13 amino acids. Germline V gene lookup returns CDR1 SEHNR and CDR2 FQNEAQ (reference sequence). The CDR3 bases are TGTGCCAGCAGCATTGGGACCTCAGGGGGCTACACCTTC. As protein: CASSIGTSGGYTF.

The rearrangement links TRBV20-1 to TRBJ1-2; the D gene is possibly TRBD1 (5 bases). CDR1 is DFQATT, CDR2 SNEGSKA, per germline (reference sequence). Deletions cut 3 bases from V and 4 bases from J, with 15 bases between. The CDR3 has 14 amino acids. The CDR3 bases are TGCAGTGCTAGGAGGGGATCCGCTAGCTATGGCTACACCTTC. Protein product: CSARRGSASYGYTF.

The chain has TRBV7-2 and TRBJ2-7; either TRBD1 or TRBD2 may supply D (7 bases each). The germline V gene has CDR1 SGHTA and CDR2 FQGNSA. Trimming removed 6 bases at V and 2 bases at J, with 17 bases between. This CDR3 has 15 amino acids. CDR3 amino acids: CASSPGGGLTYEQYF. CDR3 in DNA: TGTGCCAGCAGTCCAGGGGGGGGGCTGACCTACGAGCAGTACTTC.

The chain joins TRBV15 to TRBJ2-1, with D possibly TRBD1 on 6 matching bases. Germline V lookup: CDR1 LNHNV, CDR2 YYDKDF (reference sequence). V lost 3 bases and J 8 bases, leaving 14 bases between the germline ends. The CDR3 covers 14 residues. The CDR3 region is CATSRLQGKDEQFF. CDR3 DNA sequence: TGTGCCACCAGCAGGTTACAGGGTAAGGATGAGCAGTTCTTC.

V usage is TRBV20-1 and J usage is TRBJ1-6; D might be TRBD1 (5 bases). Germline CDR1 DFQATT, CDR2 SNEGSKA (reference sequence). The CDR3 length is 13 residues. The V end lost 4 bases, the J end lost 5 bases, and 9 bases lay between the germline ends. CDR3 sequence: CSAKGRHNSPLHF. The CDR3 DNA sequence: TGCAGTGCTAAGGGGCGCCATAATTCACCCCTCCACTTT.

The chain has TRBV20-1 and TRBJ2-7; D is uncertain. Trimming removed 5 bases at V and 4 bases at J, with 18 bases between. The CDR3 is 14 residues long. Germline V gene lookup returns CDR1 DFQATT and CDR2 SNEGSKA (reference sequence). The CDR3 is CSAGSGLGLYEQYF. The DNA for the CDR3 is TGCAGTGCTGGATCGGGCCTCGGGTTGTACGAGCAGTACTTC.

The count of this clonotype is one. A read error may produce the germline difference seen at one junction end. V usage is TRBV5-6 and J usage is TRBJ2-5; 10 nucleotides line up with TRBD2. Germline assignment: CDR1 SGHDT and CDR2 YYEEEE. The CDR3 covers 14 residues. CDR3 bases: TGCGCCAGCAGCTTGAAGACTAGCGGGGAGACCCAGTACTTC. It translates to CASSLKTSGETQYF.

This clonotype was counted between two and nine times. The genes are TRBV7-2 and TRBJ2-5, with D tentatively TRBD1 (6 bases). CDR3 length: 14 residues. Germline V gene data show CDR1 as SGHTA and CDR2 as FQGNSA. Trimming left V 0 bases short and J 3 bases short, with 8 bases between. The CDR3 is CASSLATGKETQYF. The CDR3 region has the DNA TGTGCCAGCAGCTTAGCAACAGGGAAAGAGACCCAGTACTTC.

The rearrangement uses TRBV7-2 and TRBJ2-3; D is uncertain. This CDR3 has 13 residues. Trimming removed 1 base at V and 11 bases at J, with 13 bases between. Looked up from germline, CDR1 is SGHTA and CDR2 is FQGNSA. As DNA, the CDR3 is TGTGCCAGCAGCTTAGGAGAAAGCGAGGTGCAGTATTTT. Protein product: CASSLGESEVQYF.

This clonotype showed up just a few times. The chain has TRBV6-6 and TRBJ1-4; D gene uncertain. The germline V gene has CDR1 MNHNY and CDR2 SVGAGI (reference sequence). The V gene lost 0 bases and the J gene lost 5 bases, with 7 bases spanning the gap. This CDR3 is 14 amino acids long. The chain's CDR3 is CASSYSGSNEKLFF. DNA of the CDR3: TGTGCCAGCAGTTACTCGGGGTCGAATGAAAAACTGTTTTTT.

V gene TRBV2 combines with J gene TRBJ1-1; D is perhaps TRBD1 (5 bases). Germline CDR1 is SNHLY and CDR2 is FYNNEI. The CDR3 totals 14 residues. V shed 2 bases and J shed 10 bases, with 17 bases lying between them. Here the CDR3 reads CASSEPGDQQAAFF. CDR3 bases: TGTGCCAGCAGTGAACCGGGGGACCAGCAAGCAGCTTTCTTT. Supplemented by reference TRBV2 and TRBJ1-1, the full variable domain reads EPEVTQTPSHQVTQMGQEVILRCVPISNHLYFYWYRQILGQKVEFLVSFYNNEISEKSEIFDDQFSVERPDGSNFTLKIRSTKLEDSAMYFCASSEPGDQQAAFFGQGTRLTVV.

The rearrangement joins TRBV4-2 to TRBJ1-1, with D possibly matching TRBD1 (5 bases). There are 14 residues in the CDR3. The germline V gene has CDR1 LGHNA and CDR2 YNFKEQ. V lost 7 bases and J 1 base, leaving 13 bases between the germline ends. The CDR3: CASIGRGRNTEAFF. Here the CDR3 DNA reads TGTGCCAGCATCGGACGGGGCAGGAACACTGAAGCTTTCTTT.

The chain has TRBV4-1 and TRBJ1-1; maybe TRBD1 (6 bases). Germline CDR1 and CDR2: MGHRA and YSYEKL. This CDR3 has 14 amino acids. The V gene lost 4 bases and the J gene lost 6 bases, with 15 bases spanning the gap. The chain's CDR3 is CASSPITGMAEAFF. The CDR3 bases are TGCGCCAGCAGCCCTATTACAGGGATGGCTGAAGCTTTCTTT.